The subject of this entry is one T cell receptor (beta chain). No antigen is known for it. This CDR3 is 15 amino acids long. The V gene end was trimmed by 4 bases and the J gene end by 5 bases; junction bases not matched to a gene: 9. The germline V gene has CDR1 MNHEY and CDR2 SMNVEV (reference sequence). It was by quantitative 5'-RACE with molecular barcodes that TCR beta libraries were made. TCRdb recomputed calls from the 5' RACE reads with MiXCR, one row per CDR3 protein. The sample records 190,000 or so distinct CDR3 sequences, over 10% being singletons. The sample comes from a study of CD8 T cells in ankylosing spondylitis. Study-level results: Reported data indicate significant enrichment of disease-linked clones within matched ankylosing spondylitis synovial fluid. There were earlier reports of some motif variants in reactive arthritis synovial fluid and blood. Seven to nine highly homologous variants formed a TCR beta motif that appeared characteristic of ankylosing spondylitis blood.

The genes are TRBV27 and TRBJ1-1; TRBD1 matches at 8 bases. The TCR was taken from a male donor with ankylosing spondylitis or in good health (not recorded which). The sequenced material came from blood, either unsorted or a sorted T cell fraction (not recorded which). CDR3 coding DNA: TGTGCCAGCAGTTCATCTCAGGGGGCTGCGACTGAAGCTTTCTTT. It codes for CASSSSQGAATEAFF.